This TCR beta chain was captured in a study of shared clonotypes between healthy human individuals (TCRdb year 2020). Some background on the complete study: The cohort included a few men and a couple of women between 18 and 49 years of age. To increase sequencing depth and limit assay-specific biases, TCR repertoire library preparation and sequencing were carried out by different laboratories using diverse techniques. Each donor's leukapheresis produced roughly between roughly 0.85 and 9 billion PBMCs. For each donor, CD4 naive and CD4 memory were each run on three plates, CD8 naive on two plates, and CD8 memory on one plate. To estimate repertoire size and how much clonotypes are shared between individuals, the study performed deep sequencing of blood TCR repertoires from a few healthy adults. Overall results and qualifications from the work: Rarefaction of sorted-subset datasets indicated incomplete sequencing despite the large sequencing depth. Sampling was restricted to blood, and TCR repertoires in tissue are likely to differ from TCR repertoires in blood. Pairwise subsampling indicated that sequencing depth was expected to affect the degree of clonotype sharing among donors. Naive subsets generally had larger estimated clonotype richness than memory subsets did. Approximately 5% of naive CD4, 3.5% of naive CD8, roughly 2.4% of memory CD4, and about 0.4% of memory CD8 clonotypes were shared across several donors. Because the study included a small number of donors, the genetic and exposure-history diversity represented was limited. Compared with non-shared clonotypes, clonotypes shared by all four sorted-subset donors had higher generation probabilities.

A remark on this clone: Its target antigen remains unknown. Per-base qualities were not stored, and no clone one base away is much larger.

For the CD8 naive samples, CD45RO-negative cells were positively selected for CCR7, yielding a CD45RA+CCR7+ population from which TemRA cells were excluded. Donors were healthy HIV-negative adults with no recently reported acute infections or vaccinations. Every donor was a Caucasian adult living in Nashville, Tennessee, USA. Blood was obtained by leukapheresis, after which PBMCs were separated by Ficoll-Histopaque density gradient centrifugation and cryopreserved in liquid nitrogen vapor phase. Purity and quantity of every magnetically sorted T cell population were checked by analytical flow cytometry. Genomic DNA was isolated from each sorted fraction and quantified by UV absorbance on a Nanodrop 2000c. Using the deep immunoSEQ assay, TCR CDR3 regions were amplified from genomic DNA by multiplex PCR. For each cell subset, the extracted genomic DNA was distributed evenly across all wells of several immunoSEQ 96-well plates, and each plate served as one replicate. For sorted subsets, each replicate PCR was loaded with 200 ng genomic DNA, equivalent to some 31,000 T cell genomes. Purified libraries were measured with a Qubit 3.0 fluorometer, size-checked on a Bioanalyzer 2100, and measured again with the KAPA Library Quantification kit. Every immunoSEQ 96-well plate was sequenced on a dedicated single-read 150-cycle Illumina NextSeq 550 flow cell. On the authors' methods: Because the immunoSEQ output held only junctional sequences and lacked quality scores, the filtering could not match the filtering applied to full-length reads. Sequences were annotated with PyIR, a Python wrapper for IgBLAST v1.9, using IMGT germline references to assign V/J genes and CDR3. Reads were removed for weak V/J assignments (E-value above 1e-6), missing CDR3, stop codons, out-of-frame junctions, or ambiguous translated residues. V3J clonotypes were defined as sequences sharing an identical inferred V gene, J gene, and CDR3 amino acid sequence. Percentage overlap between repertoires was computed as shared unique clonotypes divided by the size of the smaller repertoire. RTK rarefaction, the Chao1 estimator, and Recon v2.1 estimates of unobserved clonotypes were used to assess repertoire richness. Generation probabilities for all TCRbeta clonotypes obtained by the gDNA method from several donors were computed using OLGA. TCRdb provides this immuneACCESS table in a form limited to in-frame rearrangements. Some clones are lacking; in checked studies, under half of them reflect an unresolved V gene, and why the rest are absent is not known. V and J calls and clone size follow that table, whereas D and trimming were derived from the DNA. Here the sample has some 2,100,000 clones; approximately 94% occur a single time. The top ten hold roughly 1.8% of the sample.

CDR1 and CDR2 were assigned from the germline V gene as SGHRS and YFSETQ. Including the terminal cysteine and phenylalanine, the CDR3 comprises 17 residues. Solely the CDR3 DNA is kept, with 51 bases framed from the first base. Trimming takes 0 bases off V and 5 bases off J; junction bases not matched to a gene: 12. The receptor chain draws on TRBV5-1 and TRBJ2-5; 8 of the junction bases match TRBD1. Sequenced sample: naive CD8+ T cells from PBMCs. The sample's cell subset or site label, in plain terms: CD45RA+CCR7+. The TCR sequence derives from a man aged 18 to 30 in good health. Some clones in this sample may be carry-over from other donors' samples. The sequenced DNA: TGCGCCAGCAGCTTGGGGCCCCGGACAGGGTGGATTGAGACCCAGTACTTC. It translates as CASSLGPRTGWIETQYF.